This is a list of T cell receptor beta chains from one sample in a study of cytomegalovirus exposure and HLA in healthy donors. Generated by immunoSEQ multiplex PCR, the TCRdb table keeps only in-frame clones and is missing some. The data show over 95,000 clones, over 55% seen once. Sequencing was performed on PBMCs. These TCRs come from a man aged 18 to 30 in good health and CMV-seropositive. Each CDR3 is given with its conserved first and last residue. Fields, in order: J gene, D gene, V gene, clone size, CDR3 protein, CDR3 DNA. A D gene is named only where the DNA matches it firmly. Clone size is stated in some rows and not others, as once, few, many or a class when expanded.

TRBJ2-2	.	TRBV2	once	CASSELAATGELFF	TGTGCCAGCAGTGAACTGGCCGCCACCGGGGAGCTGTTTTTT
TRBJ2-5	TRBD2	TRBV2	.	CASRRTSGGLYQETQYF	TGTGCCAGCAGAAGAACTAGCGGGGGGCTGTACCAAGAGACCCAGTACTTC
TRBJ2-3	.	TRBV7-9	few	CASSPRGRTDTQYF	TGTGCCAGCAGCCCCAGGGGTCGGACAGATACGCAGTATTTT
TRBJ2-3	.	TRBV28	.	CASSSGGTPTDTQYF	TGTGCCAGCAGTTCGGGTGGTACCCCCACAGATACGCAGTATTTT
TRBJ1-2	TRBD1	TRBV5-8	once	CASSAGTGTSLYGYTF	TGTGCCAGCAGTGCCGGGACAGGTACCTCTCTCTATGGCTACACCTTC
TRBJ1-2	.	TRBV30	.	CAWSANPYGYTF	TGTGCCTGGAGTGCTAATCCCTACGGCTACACCTTC
TRBJ1-5	.	TRBV11-1	.	CASSSYSNQPQHF	TGTGCCAGCAGCTCCTATAGCAATCAGCCCCAGCATTTT
TRBJ1-2	.	TRBV9	once	CTGSPGGAGDGYGYTF	TGTACCGGCAGCCCTGGGGGTGCGGGGGATGGGTATGGCTACACCTTC
TRBJ1-4	TRBD1	TRBV5-1	.	CASSMTGRNEKLFF	TGCGCCAGCAGCATGACAGGGCGTAATGAAAAACTGTTTTTT
TRBJ2-1	.	TRBV9	.	CASSVDSSYNEQFF	TGTGCCAGCAGCGTAGACAGCTCCTACAATGAGCAGTTCTTC
TRBJ2-7	TRBD2	TRBV11-2	.	CASSSVGGGYEQYF	TGTGCCAGCAGCTCAGTCGGGGGGGGTTACGAGCAGTACTTC
TRBJ1-4	.	TRBV6-5	.	CASSYSRTGGEEKLFF	TGTGCCAGCAGTTACTCGCGCACGGGGGGTGAAGAAAAACTGTTTTTT
TRBJ2-3	.	TRBV6-5	.	CASSWTTNTDTQYF	TGTGCCAGCAGCTGGACTACGAACACAGATACGCAGTATTTT
TRBJ1-4	.	TRBV6-6	.	CASSYALLNEKLFF	TGTGCCAGCAGTTACGCACTGCTTAATGAAAAACTGTTTTTT
TRBJ1-1	TRBD1	TRBV6-5	once	CASTERTGMDTEAFF	TGTGCCAGCACCGAACGGACAGGAATGGACACTGAAGCTTTCTTT
TRBJ1-4	TRBD1	TRBV4-2	few	CASSLGQGTNEKLFF	TGTGCCAGCAGCCTAGGACAGGGAACTAATGAAAAACTGTTTTTT
TRBJ2-7	.	TRBV27	.	CASVSGDEQYF	TGTGCCAGTGTTTCAGGGGACGAGCAGTACTTC
TRBJ2-3	.	TRBV6-1	.	CASSAQYSTDTQYF	TGTGCCAGCAGTGCGCAGTATAGCACAGATACGCAGTATTTT
TRBJ2-3	TRBD2	TRBV2	.	CASSEKRGDLDTQYF	TGTGCCAGCAGTGAAAAACGGGGGGATTTGGATACGCAGTATTTT
TRBJ1-5	TRBD1	TRBV10-3	.	CAISERGTEDQPQHF	TGTGCCATCAGTGAGAGGGGGACAGAGGATCAGCCCCAGCATTTT
TRBJ2-7	.	TRBV18	.	CASSPNTGREQYF	TGTGCCAGCTCACCAAATACAGGGCGCGAGCAGTACTTC
TRBJ1-4	.	TRBV6-1	few	CASSEFGGVDEKLFF	TGTGCCAGCAGTGAATTCGGGGGGGTCGATGAAAAACTGTTTTTT
TRBJ2-7	.	TRBV5-1	.	CASSKDYGDEQYF	TGCGCCAGCAGCAAAGACTATGGAGACGAGCAGTACTTC
TRBJ2-1	TRBD1	TRBV7-2	.	CASSLDGRGRSNEQFF	TGTGCCAGCAGCTTAGACGGCAGGGGGCGAAGCAATGAGCAGTTCTTC
TRBJ1-3	.	TRBV2	.	CASSVSSQGSGNTIYF	TGTGCCAGCAGTGTCTCCTCACAGGGCTCTGGAAACACCATATATTTT
TRBJ2-5	TRBD2	TRBV7-9	.	CASSLGLAARETQYF	TGTGCCAGCAGCTTAGGACTAGCGGCCAGAGAGACCCAGTACTTC
TRBJ2-2	TRBD2	TRBV7-8	few	CASSSTSPPNTGELFF	TGTGCCAGCAGCTCGACTAGCCCACCGAACACCGGGGAGCTGTTTTTT
TRBJ2-5	TRBD1	TRBV5-6	.	CASSPDYDRVQETQYF	TGTGCCAGCAGCCCGGATTACGACAGGGTCCAAGAGACCCAGTACTTC
TRBJ2-3	TRBD1	TRBV11-2	.	CASSLGRGLGFGTDTQYF	TGTGCCAGCAGCTTGGGCAGGGGGCTCGGATTTGGCACAGATACGCAGTATTTT
TRBJ1-2	.	TRBV4-1	.	CASSQDIRENYGYTF	TGCGCCAGCAGCCAAGATATTCGGGAAAACTATGGCTACACCTTC
TRBJ2-1	.	TRBV2	few	CASSEILQGSYNEQFF	TGTGCCAGCAGTGAAATTCTCCAGGGCTCCTACAATGAGCAGTTCTTC
TRBJ2-3	TRBD2	TRBV5-1	.	CASSSHAGLAGTDTQYF	TGCGCCAGCAGCTCCCACGCGGGACTAGCGGGCACAGATACGCAGTATTTT
TRBJ2-7	TRBD1	TRBV5-4	.	CASSGRPDRSYEQYF	TGTGCCAGCAGCGGCCGTCCGGACAGGTCCTACGAGCAGTACTTC
TRBJ1-1	.	TRBV7-9	once	CASSLLGEVPEAFF	TGTGCCAGCAGCTTATTGGGGGAGGTCCCTGAAGCTTTCTTT
TRBJ1-1	TRBD1	TRBV28	.	CASRDRGSTEAFF	TGTGCCAGCCGGGACAGGGGAAGCACTGAAGCTTTCTTT
TRBJ2-7	.	TRBV7-9	.	CASSRAPSYEQYF	TGTGCCAGCAGCCGAGCCCCGTCCTACGAGCAGTACTTC
TRBJ1-6	.	TRBV7-9	.	CASSLWLSSYNSPLHF	TGTGCCAGCAGCTTATGGTTGAGCTCCTATAATTCACCCCTCCACTTT
TRBJ2-1	.	TRBV5-5	.	CASSISDYNEQFF	TGTGCCAGCAGCATATCAGATTACAATGAGCAGTTCTTC
TRBJ2-5	.	TRBV5-1	.	CASTGGGGVQETQYF	TGCGCCAGCACTGGGGGCGGGGGAGTTCAAGAGACCCAGTACTTC
TRBJ1-1	TRBD1	TRBV20-1	.	CSAATRGAFF	TGCAGTGCTGCTACCAGGGGGGCTTTCTTT
TRBJ2-7	.	TRBV5-1	.	CASSLSPRLEQEQYF	TGCGCCAGCAGCTTGTCCCCTCGACTAGAACAAGAGCAGTACTTC
TRBJ1-1	TRBD1	TRBV28	many	CASSLLWGQGDSMNTEAFF	TGTGCCAGCAGTTTGCTATGGGGACAGGGGGACTCAATGAACACTGAAGCTTTCTTT
TRBJ2-2	.	TRBV4-2	.	CASSQDLGGIGELFF	TGTGCCAGCAGCCAAGATCTTGGAGGTATCGGGGAGCTGTTTTTT
TRBJ2-2	TRBD2	TRBV5-1	.	CASGLLTSGGMTGELFF	TGCGCCAGCGGCCTACTAACTAGCGGGGGGATGACCGGGGAGCTGTTTTTT
TRBJ1-5	TRBD1	TRBV19	.	CASTPGQGGNQPQHF	TGTGCCAGTACTCCCGGACAGGGAGGCAATCAGCCCCAGCATTTT
TRBJ2-5	TRBD2	TRBV5-1	.	CASSFGTSGGGKTQYF	TGCGCCAGCAGCTTCGGGACTAGCGGGGGAGGGAAGACCCAGTACTTC
TRBJ1-6	.	TRBV5-6	.	CASSLVGTSTSPLHF	TGTGCCAGCAGCTTGGTTGGGACTTCTACCTCACCCCTCCACTTT
TRBJ1-5	.	TRBV30	.	CAWSVWGGDSNQPQHF	TGTGCCTGGAGTGTTTGGGGGGGGGATAGCAATCAGCCCCAGCATTTT
TRBJ2-2	.	TRBV6-6	few	CASSGGFSTGELFF	TGTGCCAGCAGCGGAGGGTTCTCCACCGGGGAGCTGTTTTTT